This entry concerns a single TCR beta chain. Its target is not known. The data were taken from a study of blood T cell dynamics during melanoma immunotherapy. For the study at large: Standard first-line treatment here was pembrolizumab or nivolumab plus ipilimumab in metastatic melanoma. General study findings and limits: It remained unknown if the driving T cell clones were melanoma-specific.

V lost 2 bases and J lost 4, with 12 bases in between. Germline values: CDR1 LNHNV, CDR2 YYDKDF (reference sequence). This CDR3 is built from 16 residues. The table came from immunoSEQ multiplex PCR; TCRdb's copy has only in-frame clones and leaves some out. This sample has approximately 25,000 clones; 87% occur once, and the top ten carry approximately 4.6%. The time point denotes: pre-treatment baseline. Samples come from before therapy and from week 3 after the first blockade cycle. Patients with prior systemic cancer treatment, concomitant immunosuppressants, or other active malignancies were excluded.

The source material was blood, sampled from a patient treated with checkpoint blockade. The sequence derives from a human donor with melanoma. This chain links TRBV15 with TRBJ2-6, with D maybe TRBD1 (6 bases). CDR3 in amino acids: CATSRNRVTGANVLTF. CDR3 in DNA: TGTGCCACCAGCAGAAACAGGGTGACGGGGGCCAACGTCCTGACTTTC.